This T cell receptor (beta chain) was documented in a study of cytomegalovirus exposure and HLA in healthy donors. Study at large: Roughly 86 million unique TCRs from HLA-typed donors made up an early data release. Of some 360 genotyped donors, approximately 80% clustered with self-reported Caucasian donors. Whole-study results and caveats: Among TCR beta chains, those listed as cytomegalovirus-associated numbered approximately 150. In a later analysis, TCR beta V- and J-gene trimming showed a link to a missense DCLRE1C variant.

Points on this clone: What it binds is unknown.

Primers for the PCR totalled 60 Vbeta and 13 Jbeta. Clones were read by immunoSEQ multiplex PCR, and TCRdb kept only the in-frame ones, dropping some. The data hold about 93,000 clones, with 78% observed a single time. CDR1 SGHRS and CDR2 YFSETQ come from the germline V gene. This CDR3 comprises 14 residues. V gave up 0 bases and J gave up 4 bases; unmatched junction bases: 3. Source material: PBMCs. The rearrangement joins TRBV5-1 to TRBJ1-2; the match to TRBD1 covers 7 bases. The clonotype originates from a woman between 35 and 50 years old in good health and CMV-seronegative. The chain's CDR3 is CASSLEGQSYGYTF. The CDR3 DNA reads TGCGCCAGCAGCTTGGAGGGACAGAGCTATGGCTACACCTTC.